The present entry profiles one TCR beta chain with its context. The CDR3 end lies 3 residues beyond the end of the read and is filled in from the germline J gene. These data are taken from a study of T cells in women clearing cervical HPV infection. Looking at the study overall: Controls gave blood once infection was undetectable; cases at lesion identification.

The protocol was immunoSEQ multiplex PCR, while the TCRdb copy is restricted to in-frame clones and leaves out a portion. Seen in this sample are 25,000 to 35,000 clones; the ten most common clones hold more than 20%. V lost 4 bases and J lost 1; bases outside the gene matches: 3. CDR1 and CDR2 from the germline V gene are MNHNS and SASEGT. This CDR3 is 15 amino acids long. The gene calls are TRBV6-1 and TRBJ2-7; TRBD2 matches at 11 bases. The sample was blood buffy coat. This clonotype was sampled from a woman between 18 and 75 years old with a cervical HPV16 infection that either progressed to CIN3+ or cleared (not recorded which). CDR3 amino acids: CASSARLAGSYEQYF. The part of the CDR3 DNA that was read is TGTGCCAGCAGTGCGAGACTAGCGGGGTCCTACGAG.